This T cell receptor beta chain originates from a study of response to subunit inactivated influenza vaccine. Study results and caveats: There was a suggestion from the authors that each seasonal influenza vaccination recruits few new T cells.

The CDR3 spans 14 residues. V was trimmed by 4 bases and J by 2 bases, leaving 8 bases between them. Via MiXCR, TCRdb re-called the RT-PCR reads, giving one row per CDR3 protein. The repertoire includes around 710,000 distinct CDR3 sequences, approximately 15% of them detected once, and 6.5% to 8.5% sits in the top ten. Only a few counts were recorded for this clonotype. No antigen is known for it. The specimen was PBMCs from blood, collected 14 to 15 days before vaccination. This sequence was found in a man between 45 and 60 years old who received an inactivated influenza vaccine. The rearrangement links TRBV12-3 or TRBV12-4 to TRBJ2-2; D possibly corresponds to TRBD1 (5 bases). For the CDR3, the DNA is TGTGCCAGCAGTTCCGACAGCAACACCGGGGAGCTGTTTTTT. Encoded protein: CASSSDSNTGELFF.